The 7 T cell receptor beta chains reported below all come from one sample, sequenced in a study of T cell responses to AZD1222 COVID-19 vaccine. TCRdb's table, derived via immunoSEQ multiplex PCR, lists solely in-frame clones and lacks some. Of 97,000 or so clones in the sample, approximately 93% were seen once. This specimen was peripheral blood, taken 28 days after the second AZD1222 dose. The receptors were gathered from an adult who received the AZD1222 COVID-19 vaccine.

CDR3 loop: CASSFYQGPSGNTIYF. CDR3 DNA sequence: TGTGCCAGCAGCTTTTACCAGGGGCCCTCTGGAAACACCATATATTTT. V is TRBV7-2 and J is TRBJ1-3, with D perhaps TRBD1 (6 bases). The germline CDR1 and CDR2 sequences are SGHTA and FQGNSA. The CDR3 has 16 amino acids. Trimming took 3 bases from V and 0 from J, leaving 12 bases between them.

The rearrangement joins TRBV6-5 to TRBJ2-1; TRBD1 is a possible D gene (6 bases). The CDR3 sequence is 11 residues long. Trimming shortened V by 7 bases and J by 10 bases, and 11 bases separated the two germline ends. Germline V gene data show CDR1 as MNHEY and CDR2 as SVGAGI. Here the CDR3 reads CASKWGREQFF. CDR3 bases: TGTGCCAGCAAGTGGGGGCGCGAGCAGTTCTTC.

This clone has just a few counts. The genes are TRBV19 and TRBJ2-3; 10 nucleotides agree with TRBD1. Trimming cost V 5 bases and J 5 bases; bases outside gene matches: 10. CDR1 is LNHDA and CDR2 is SQIVND in the germline V gene (reference sequence). This CDR3 region has 16 residues. The CDR3 sequence is CASSRDRGFQGDTQYF. CDR3 in DNA: TGTGCCAGTAGTCGGGACAGGGGCTTCCAGGGAGATACGCAGTATTTT.

This clone was seen only once. This rearrangement joins TRBV5-4 to TRBJ2-5; possibly TRBD1 for D (5 bases). This CDR3 spans 14 amino acids. V was pared by 3 bases and J by 5 bases, with 14 bases between. Germline lookup yields CDR1 SGHNT and CDR2 YYREEE (reference sequence). As DNA, the CDR3 is TGTGCCAGCAGCTCCCAGACGGCAGGGGAGACCCAGTACTTC. Translated, it gives CASSSQTAGETQYF. Filled out from reference TRBV5-4 and TRBJ2-5, the complete variable domain reads ETGVTQSPTHLIKTRGQQVTLRCSSQSGHNTVSWYQQALGQGPQFIFQYYREEENGRGNFPPRFSGLQFPNYSSELNVNALELDDSALYLCASSSQTAGETQYFGPGTRLLVL.

V usage is TRBV3-1 (or the pseudogene TRBV3-2) and J usage is TRBJ2-7; D gene uncertain. Trimming removed 1 base from V and 1 base from J, with 11 bases in between. Germline values: CDR1 LGHDT, CDR2 YNNKEL (reference sequence). The CDR3 is 15 residues long. CDR3 nucleotide sequence: TGTGCCAGCAGCCAAGGCCCGGCGGCTTCCTACGAGCAGTACTTC. Protein sequence: CASSQGPAASYEQYF.

The chain carries TRBV24-1 and TRBJ2-5; the match to TRBD1 covers 9 bases. The CDR3 sequence is 17 residues long. With 5 bases clipped from V and 1 base from J, the junction kept 10 bases outside the gene matches. Germline CDR1 is KGHDR and CDR2 is SFDVKD. In nucleotides, the CDR3 is TGTGCCACCAGTGGACCTTTCGGACAGGGGTCCCAAGAGACCCAGTACTTC. Translated, it gives CATSGPFGQGSQETQYF.

V is TRBV23-1 and J is TRBJ1-2; 7 nucleotides agree with TRBD1. TRBV23-1 is an ORF; its function is uncertain. The CDR3 runs to 12 residues. V shed 11 bases and J 5 bases; nucleotides not matched to a gene: 8. As DNA, the CDR3 is TGCGCCGGGGGGGGACAGCCATATGGCTACACCTTC. This gives the protein CAGGGQPYGYTF.